The 7 T cell receptor beta chains presented below share a single source sample, sequenced in a study of OX40 agonist ivuxolimab in advanced cancers. The table came from immunoSEQ multiplex PCR; TCRdb's copy has only in-frame clones and leaves some out. This sample carries 57,000 or so clones, roughly 89% of them seen once, and the ten largest clones take about 0.65%. The specimen was CD4+ or CD8+ T cells sorted from blood, collected in a trial of the OX40 agonist ivuxolimab. The receptor set was obtained from an adult with an advanced solid tumor such as melanoma, head and neck, liver or kidney cancer.

The chain couples TRBV9 to TRBJ2-3; TRBD2 matches at 8 bases. Trimming removed 1 base from V and 6 bases from J; junction bases left unmatched: 4. The CDR3 consists of 14 residues. Germline values: CDR1 SGDLS, CDR2 YYNGEE. The CDR3 DNA follows: TGTGCCAGCAGCGTAACCGGGGGGGGCGATACGCAGTATTTT. This sequence encodes CASSVTGGGDTQYF.

J is TRBJ2-3 and V is TRBV5-5; D gene ambiguous. The CDR3 is 13 residues long. V was shortened by 5 bases and J by 1 base, with 8 bases between the two germline ends. Germline lookup yields CDR1 SGHKS and CDR2 YYEKEE (reference sequence). The DNA of the CDR3 is TGTGCCAGCAGACGGACCGGCACAGATACGCAGTATTTT. Translated, it gives CASRRTGTDTQYF.

The chain combines TRBV21-1 with TRBJ1-5. TRBV21-1 is designated a pseudogene. This CDR3 spans 18 amino acids. CDR3 DNA: TGTGCCAGCAGCAAAATCCGGGGCAGAGACCTTTGCAATCAGCCCCAGCATTTT. It specifies CASSKIRGRDLCNQPQHF.

The chain uses TRBV5-1 and TRBJ2-1, with D maybe TRBD1 (5 bases). Germline lookup yields CDR1 SGHRS and CDR2 YFSETQ. This CDR3 contains 14 residues. Trimming removed 0 bases at V and 7 bases at J, with 11 bases between. The CDR3 DNA reads as TGCGCCAGCAGCTTGGCGGGCAGGGTGAATGAGCAGTTCTTC. The encoded protein is CASSLAGRVNEQFF.

This clone was seen just once. The chain combines TRBV18 with TRBJ2-1, with 12 nucleotides matching TRBD1. V lost 3 bases and J lost 15; bases outside the gene matches: 12. The CDR3 spans 15 residues. The germline V gene has CDR1 KGHSH and CDR2 LQKENI. In DNA, the CDR3 is TGTGCCAGCTCACCGATTCCGGGACAGGGGGCTGGTTGGTTCTTC. It specifies CASSPIPGQGAGWFF.

V gene TRBV7-2 combines with J gene TRBJ2-7; 8 nucleotides line up with TRBD1. Germline trimming cut 5 bases from V and 4 bases from J; bases unmatched to any gene: 19. Germline values: CDR1 SGHTA, CDR2 FQGNSA. The CDR3 has 18 amino acids. The CDR3 sequence: CASSPRTGQTRELYEQYF. Written as DNA, the CDR3 is TGTGCCAGCAGCCCTCGGACAGGGCAAACTAGGGAATTATACGAGCAGTACTTC. The whole variable domain, filled in from reference TRBV7-2 and TRBJ2-7, reads GAGVSQSPSNKVTEKGKDVELRCDPISGHTALYWYRQSLGQGLEFLIYFQGNSAPDKSGLPSDRFSAERTGGSVSTLTIQRTQQEDSAVYLCASSPRTGQTRELYEQYFGPGTRLTVT.

The chain carries TRBV14 and TRBJ2-2; D unresolved. Per the germline V gene, CDR1 is SGHDN and CDR2 is FVKESK. Trimming left V 4 bases short and J 8 bases short, with 17 bases between. The CDR3 has 15 residues. The CDR3 DNA is TGTGCCAGCAGCCTAATGGCGTCGGCTACGGGGGAGCTGTTTTTT. Translated: CASSLMASATGELFF.